One TCR beta chain is described in this entry. What it recognizes is unknown. By quantitative 5'-RACE with molecular barcodes, the TCR beta libraries were made. TCRdb reanalysed the 5' RACE reads using MiXCR and keeps one entry per CDR3 protein. Here the sample spans around 390,000 distinct CDR3 sequences, approximately 20% being singletons. The data were taken from a study of CD8 T cells in ankylosing spondylitis. Study-wide results and caveats: What seemed typical of ankylosing spondylitis blood was a TCR beta motif built from about eight highly homologous variants.

The sequence was obtained from a male donor with ankylosing spondylitis. Sequencing was performed on blood, either unsorted or a sorted T cell fraction (not recorded which).

For the CDR3, the DNA is TGTGCCAGCAGCTTGCGAGGGGATGGGGCCAACGTCCTGACTTTC. The encoded protein is CASSLRGDGANVLTF. The V and J genes are TRBV5-5 and TRBJ2-6; either TRBD1 or TRBD2 may supply D (5 bases each). Trimming took 1 base from V and 3 from J, leaving 8 bases between them. The CDR3 is made up of 15 amino acids. Germline CDR1 reads SGHKS; CDR2 reads YYEKEE (reference sequence).